What follows are 12 T cell receptor beta chains derived from one specimen sequenced in a study of tumor-infiltrating lymphocytes in primary liver carcinoma. The investigators made TCR beta cDNA from approximately 510 ng total RNA, using a constant-region primer. A slightly modified ARM-PCR protocol with three nested multiplex PCR rounds produced these TCR beta libraries. The first two PCR rounds, around 10 cycles each, used TRBV1-TRBV30 forward primers and a C-beta reverse primer. One entry per CDR3 protein, called by TCRdb with MiXCR from the multiplex PCR reads. The sample yields approximately 60,000 distinct CDR3 sequences, about two thirds seen once. The source material, roughly 18-31 mg of unsorted bulk tissue, was used to co-extract RNA and DNA. The sample consisted of liver tumor tissue from sampling region 2. Subset defined: tumor region T2, inferior pole. The receptors were gathered from a man aged 35 to 55 with primary liver carcinoma and hepatitis B virus infection.

There are a few counts of this clonotype. This CDR3 is CASSLMFSYGYTF. CDR3 DNA: TGTGCCAGCAGTCTAATGTTCAGCTATGGCTACACCTTC. The rearrangement links TRBV28 to TRBJ1-2, with D unresolved. This CDR3 spans 13 amino acids. Trimming pared 5 bases from V and 4 bases from J, leaving 11 bases between. Germline V gives CDR1 MDHEN, CDR2 SYDVKM.

Of note for this clonotype: One junction end does not reproduce the germline sequence, and a read error may be involved. The gene calls are TRBV29-1 and TRBJ2-1, with 15 positions matching TRBD2. CDR3 size: 15 residues. CDR1 is SQVTM and CDR2 is ANQGSEA in the germline V gene. CDR3 nucleotides: TGTAGCGTTGGACTAGCGGGAGGGTTATACAATGAGCAGTTCTTC. It codes for CSVGLAGGLYNEQFF.

This clonotype is classed as medium-sized. Written as DNA, the CDR3 is TGTGCCAGCAGCTTTCCTAGCGGATACGAGCAGTACTTC. Its translation: CASSFPSGYEQYF. The chain couples TRBV11-2 to TRBJ2-7; 7 bases align to TRBD2. The CDR3 sequence is 13 residues long. In germline, CDR1 is SGHAT, CDR2 FQNNGV. V shed 3 bases and J 4 bases; nucleotides not matched to a gene: 3.

The gene calls are TRBV5-1 and TRBJ1-1, with 8 bases identical to TRBD1. V was clipped by 6 bases and J by 4 bases; unmatched bases: 5. Looked up from germline, CDR1 is SGHRS and CDR2 is YFSETQ. CDR3 length: 13 amino acids. The CDR3: CASTFGQGTEAFF. CDR3 sequence (DNA): TGCGCCAGCACCTTCGGACAGGGCACTGAAGCTTTCTTT. The full variable domain, completed using reference TRBV5-1 and TRBJ1-1, is KAGVTQTPRYLIKTRGQQVTLSCSPISGHRSVSWYQQTPGQGLQFLFEYFSETQRNKGNFPGRFSGRQFSNSRSEMNVSTLELGDSALYLCASTFGQGTEAFFGQGTRLTVV.

Notes on this clonotype: The junction does not match germline at one end; this may be a read error. The chain is built from TRBV4-3 and TRBJ1-5; perhaps TRBD1 as D (6 bases). Germline-derived CDR1 and CDR2 are LGHNA and YSLEER. The CDR3 has 14 amino acids. The CDR3 coding sequence is TGCGCCAGCGGCCAAGATCGAGGGGGTCAGCCCCAGCATTTT. Residues: CASGQDRGGQPQHF.

With regard to this clonotype: A junction end diverges from the germline sequence, so it may reflect a read error. The genes are TRBV10-3 and TRBJ2-5; D perhaps matches TRBD2 (6 bases). This CDR3 spans 12 amino acids. The germline gives CDR1 ENHRY, CDR2 SYGVKD. For the CDR3, the DNA is TGTGCCATCGCCGAACTTCGGGAGACCCGATGCTTC. Amino acids: CAIAELRETRCF.

Concerning this clonotype: Since no conserved phenylalanine or tryptophan closes the CDR3, a read error is the likely cause. The rearrangement joins TRBV12-5 to TRBJ2-3; 7 nucleotides agree with TRBD2. This CDR3 is built from 15 residues. Germline CDR1 LGHNT, CDR2 FRNRAP. The CDR3 region is CASGSEAGRTETQYI. The CDR3, as DNA: TGTGCTAGTGGTTCCGAAGCGGGACGCACAGAGACGCAGTATATT.

Of note for this clonotype: Likely a read error: the CDR3 ends without its conserved phenylalanine or tryptophan. No DNA is shown, since the ends of the CDR3 on it are uncertain; the CDR3 is the one TCRdb lists. This sequence joins TRBV6-6 and TRBJ2-3; TRBD2 is taken as the D call from the table, unchecked against the DNA. The germline CDR1 and CDR2 sequences are MNHNY and SVGAGI (reference sequence). The CDR3 is 16 residues long, ends included. CDR3: CASSRGTSGSTDMQCI.

Note on this clonotype: Germline and junction disagree at one end, which may indicate a read error. The chain links TRBV6-5 to TRBJ2-6; possibly TRBD2 for D (5 bases). The length of the CDR3 is 14 residues. Germline loops: CDR1 MNHEY, CDR2 SVGAGI. The CDR3 DNA is TGTGCCAACAGTCGGGACTCTGGGGCCAACGTCCTGACTTTC. As protein: CANSRDSGANVLTF.

Worth noting for this clonotype: A single base separates this from a much larger clone, so it may be a read error. The conserved phenylalanine or tryptophan is not found at the CDR3 terminus, so this likely reflects a read error. This chain links TRBV28 with TRBJ2-2; D remains unclear. The germline V gene encodes CDR1 MDHEN and CDR2 SYDVKM. The CDR3 sequence is 13 residues long. Trimming took 6 bases from V and 8 from J, leaving 13 bases between them. The CDR3 sequence: CASSSLSRGELFY. The CDR3 coding sequence is TGTGCCAGCAGCTCTCTATCCCGAGGGGAGCTGTTTTAT.

This clonotype was counted ten times or more. This rearrangement joins TRBV30 to TRBJ2-5; D ambiguous. Trimming shortened V by 1 base and J by 4 bases, and 7 bases separated the two germline ends. The CDR3 has 12 amino acids. Germline CDR1 reads GTSNPN; CDR2 reads SVGIG (reference sequence). The DNA of the CDR3 is TGTGCCTGGAGTGAGAGCCTAGAGACCCAGTACTTC. It codes for CAWSESLETQYF.

For this clonotype: This is likely a read error, given that the CDR3 carries no conserved phenylalanine or tryptophan at its end. This rearrangement joins TRBV5-5 to TRBJ2-7; tentatively, D is TRBD1 (6 bases). The CDR3 is 14 amino acids. Germline values: CDR1 SGHKS, CDR2 YYEKEE (reference sequence). V was pared by 6 bases and J by 4 bases, with 17 bases between. The CDR3 coding sequence is TGTGCCAGCAACTTCCGGGACATGGGTTACGAGCAGTACTCC. It encodes CASNFRDMGYEQYS.